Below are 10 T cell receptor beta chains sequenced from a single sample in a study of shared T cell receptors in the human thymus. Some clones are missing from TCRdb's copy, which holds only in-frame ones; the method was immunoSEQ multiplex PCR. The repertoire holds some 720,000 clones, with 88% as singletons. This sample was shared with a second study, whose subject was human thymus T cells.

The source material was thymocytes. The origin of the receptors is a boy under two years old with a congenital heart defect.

The CDR3 bases are TGTGCCAGCAGTTTATCAGGGGACACCGGGGAGCTGTTTTTT. It codes for CASSLSGDTGELFF. The chain carries TRBV28 and TRBJ2-2; D possibly corresponds to TRBD1 (6 bases). This CDR3 contains 14 residues. The V end lost 1 base, the J end lost 3 bases, and 6 bases lay between the germline ends. Germline V gene data show CDR1 as MDHEN and CDR2 as SYDVKM. The full variable domain, in which reference TRBV28 and TRBJ2-2 provide the parts outside the CDR3, is DVKVTQSSRYLVKRTGEKVFLECVQDMDHENMFWYRQDPGLGLRLIYFSYDVKMKEKGDIPEGYSVSREKKERFSLILESASTNQTSMYLCASSLSGDTGELFFGEGSRLTVL.

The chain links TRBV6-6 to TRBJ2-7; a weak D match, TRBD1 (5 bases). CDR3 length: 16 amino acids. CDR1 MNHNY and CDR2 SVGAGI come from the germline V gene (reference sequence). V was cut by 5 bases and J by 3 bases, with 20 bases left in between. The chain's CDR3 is CASSITGGRAGYEQYF. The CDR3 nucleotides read TGTGCCAGCAGTATTACCGGTGGCAGGGCCGGCTACGAGCAGTACTTC.

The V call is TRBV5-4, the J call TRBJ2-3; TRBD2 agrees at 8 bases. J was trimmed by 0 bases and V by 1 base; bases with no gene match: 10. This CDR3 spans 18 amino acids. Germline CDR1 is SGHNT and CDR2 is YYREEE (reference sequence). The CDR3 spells CASSLSFSGRSSTDTQYF. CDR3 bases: TGTGCCAGCAGCTTGAGCTTCAGCGGGAGATCGAGCACAGATACGCAGTATTTT.

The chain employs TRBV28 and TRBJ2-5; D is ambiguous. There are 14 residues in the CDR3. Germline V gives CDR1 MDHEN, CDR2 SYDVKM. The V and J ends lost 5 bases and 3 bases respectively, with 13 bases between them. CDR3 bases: TGTGCCAGCAGTCTAGATACACGGAAAGAGACCCAGTACTTC. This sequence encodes CASSLDTRKETQYF.

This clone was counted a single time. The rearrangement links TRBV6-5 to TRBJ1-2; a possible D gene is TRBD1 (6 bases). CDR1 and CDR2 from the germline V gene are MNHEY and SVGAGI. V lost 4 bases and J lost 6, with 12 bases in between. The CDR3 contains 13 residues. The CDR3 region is CASSCRAGDGYTF. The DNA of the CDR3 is TGTGCCAGCAGTTGTCGTGCAGGGGATGGCTACACCTTC.

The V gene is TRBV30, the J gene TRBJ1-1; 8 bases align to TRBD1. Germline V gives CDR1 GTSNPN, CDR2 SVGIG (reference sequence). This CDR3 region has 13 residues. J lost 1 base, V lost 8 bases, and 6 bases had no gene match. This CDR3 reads CAGHRGANTEAFF. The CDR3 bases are TGTGCCGGCCACAGGGGGGCGAACACTGAAGCTTTCTTT.

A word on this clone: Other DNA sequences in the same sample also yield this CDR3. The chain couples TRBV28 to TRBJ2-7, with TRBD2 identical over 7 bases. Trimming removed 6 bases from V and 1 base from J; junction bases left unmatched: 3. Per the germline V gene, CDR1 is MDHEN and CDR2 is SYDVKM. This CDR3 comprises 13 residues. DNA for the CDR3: TGTGCCAGCAGCCGGCGGGGGTCCTACGAGCAGTACTTC. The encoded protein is CASSRRGSYEQYF.

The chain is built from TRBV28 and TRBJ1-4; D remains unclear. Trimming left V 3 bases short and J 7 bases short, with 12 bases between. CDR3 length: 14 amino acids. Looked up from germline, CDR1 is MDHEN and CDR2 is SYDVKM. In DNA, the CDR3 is TGTGCCAGCAGTTTTGAAGCGGTGGGTGAAAAACTGTTTTTT. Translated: CASSFEAVGEKLFF.

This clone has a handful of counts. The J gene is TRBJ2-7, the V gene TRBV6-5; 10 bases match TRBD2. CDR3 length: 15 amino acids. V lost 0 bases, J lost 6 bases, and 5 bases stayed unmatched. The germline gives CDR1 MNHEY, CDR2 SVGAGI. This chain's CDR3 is CASSYSLAGGSEQYF. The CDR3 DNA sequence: TGTGCCAGCAGTTACTCCTTAGCGGGAGGATCCGAGCAGTACTTC.

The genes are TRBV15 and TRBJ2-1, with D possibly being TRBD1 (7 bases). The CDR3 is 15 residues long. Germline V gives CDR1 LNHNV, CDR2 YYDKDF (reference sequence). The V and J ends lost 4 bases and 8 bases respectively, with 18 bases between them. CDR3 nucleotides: TGTGCCACCAGCACCCCTGGGGGCAGGGGGGATGAGCAGTTCTTC. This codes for CATSTPGGRGDEQFF.